A single sample is the source of the 20 T cell receptor beta chains below, sequenced in a study of cytomegalovirus exposure and HLA in healthy donors. PCR was performed using 60 Vbeta and 13 Jbeta primers. Some clones are missing from TCRdb's copy, which holds only in-frame ones; the method was immunoSEQ multiplex PCR. The repertoire consists of 150,000 to 200,000 clones, with roughly nine tenths occurring once and the leading ten covering about 0.21%. Sequencing was carried out using PBMCs. The receptors here all came from a girl under three years old in good health and CMV-seronegative.

The rearrangement links TRBV29-1 to TRBJ2-6; 8 nucleotides agree with TRBD1. The CDR3 sequence is 15 residues long. Losses at the gene ends were 5 bases for V and 0 bases for J; bases not matched to a gene: 3. Per germline, CDR1 SQVTM and CDR2 ANQGSEA. In DNA form, the CDR3 reads TGCAGCGTTCAGGGGGCAGGCTCTGGGGCCAACGTCCTGACTTTC. Residues: CSVQGAGSGANVLTF.

V gene TRBV2 combines with J gene TRBJ1-2; D gene uncertain. The CDR3 spans 13 residues. Germline V gene lookup returns CDR1 SNHLY and CDR2 FYNNEI. V lost 4 bases, J lost 8 bases, and 14 bases lay in between. The CDR3 loop is CASSGPILWGYTF. For the CDR3, the DNA is TGTGCCAGCAGTGGGCCCATCCTGTGGGGCTACACCTTC. Drawing the rest from reference TRBV2 and TRBJ1-2, the complete variable domain is EPEVTQTPSHQVTQMGQEVILRCVPISNHLYFYWYRQILGQKVEFLVSFYNNEISEKSEIFDDQFSVERPDGSNFTLKIRSTKLEDSAMYFCASSGPILWGYTFGSGTRLTVV.

The chain employs TRBV19 and TRBJ1-5; weak D call: TRBD1 (6 bases). The CDR3 runs to 13 residues. Germline CDR1 reads LNHDA; CDR2 reads SQIVND (reference sequence). V lost 7 bases, J lost 3 bases, and 10 bases lay in between. DNA of the CDR3: TGTGCCAGTAACCCAGGGGACAATCAGCCCCAGCATTTT. It encodes CASNPGDNQPQHF.

The chain's CDR3 is CASSEQGSTEAFF. CDR3 DNA: TGTGCCAGCAGTGAACAGGGGAGCACTGAAGCTTTCTTT. This chain joins TRBV2 and TRBJ1-1; possibly TRBD1 for D (6 bases). CDR3 size: 13 residues. The V gene lost 2 bases and the J gene lost 4 bases, with 8 bases spanning the gap. In germline, CDR1 is SNHLY, CDR2 FYNNEI.

The chain carries TRBV19 and TRBJ2-1, with D possibly TRBD1 on 5 matching bases. The CDR3 runs to 19 residues. The germline V gene has CDR1 LNHDA and CDR2 SQIVND (reference sequence). The V and J ends lost 7 bases and 4 bases respectively, with 29 bases between them. The CDR3 DNA sequence: TGTGCCAGTAAAGGTCCGCGCCAGGGTTACCCTACAACTTACAATGAGCAGTTCTTC. The encoded protein is CASKGPRQGYPTTYNEQFF.

This clone showed up just a few times. V is TRBV27 and J is TRBJ2-1; 12 bases are a match to TRBD2. The CDR3 is 17 residues long. Germline lookup yields CDR1 MNHEY and CDR2 SMNVEV (reference sequence). The V and J ends lost 2 bases and 8 bases, in that order; junction bases with no gene match: 10. Written as DNA, the CDR3 is TGTGCCAGCAGTTTAGCTAGCGGGAGGGCCCGCCAAGATGAGCAGTTCTTC. This encodes CASSLASGRARQDEQFF.

The genes are TRBV5-1 and TRBJ2-1; 9 positions match TRBD1. There are 14 residues in the CDR3. Germline CDR1 reads SGHRS; CDR2 reads YFSETQ. The junction had 4 bases not matched to a gene; V was cut back by 0 bases and J by 9 bases. CDR3 nucleotides: TGCGCCAGCAGCTTGGGGACAGGGGACAGTGAGCAGTTCTTC. Translation gives CASSLGTGDSEQFF.

This clone has just one count. CDR3 sequence: CASSKNLNWAAWGDEQYF. The CDR3 DNA reads as TGTGCCAGCAGCAAAAATCTTAATTGGGCCGCCTGGGGCGACGAGCAGTACTTC. This chain joins TRBV5-6 and TRBJ2-7, with D perhaps TRBD1 (5 bases). Per the germline V gene, CDR1 is SGHDT and CDR2 is YYEEEE. Trimming removed 4 bases from V and 5 bases from J, with 28 bases in between. This CDR3 region has 18 residues.

The V call is TRBV6-5, the J call TRBJ2-7; D not resolved. This CDR3 region has 16 residues. Trimming stripped 0 bases from V and 2 bases from J, with 14 bases between. Germline assignment: CDR1 MNHEY and CDR2 SVGAGI. CDR3 coding DNA: TGTGCCAGCAGTTACTCGATTTCTCTAGGCCCCTACGAGCAGTACTTC. Protein: CASSYSISLGPYEQYF.

This clone was counted a few times. The chain employs TRBV6-5 and TRBJ2-1; 8 positions agree with TRBD2. Per germline, CDR1 MNHEY and CDR2 SVGAGI. V gave up 0 bases and J gave up 8 bases; unmatched junction bases: 3. The CDR3 has 14 residues. The CDR3 DNA is TGTGCCAGCAGTTACTCCTCCGGGAGGGATGAGCAGTTCTTC. Amino acids: CASSYSSGRDEQFF.

This sequence joins TRBV27 and TRBJ1-1; D possibly corresponds to TRBD1 (5 bases). Germline V lookup: CDR1 MNHEY, CDR2 SMNVEV (reference sequence). The V and J ends lost 7 bases and 0 bases respectively, with 9 bases between them. The CDR3 sequence is 13 residues long. The chain's CDR3 is CASTGRMNTEAFF. The CDR3 bases are TGTGCCAGCACAGGGCGGATGAACACTGAAGCTTTCTTT.

The V and J genes are TRBV18 and TRBJ2-7, with 11 nucleotides matching TRBD1. CDR1 is KGHSH, CDR2 LQKENI, per germline. The trim removed 2 bases at V and 5 bases at J, leaving 5 bases unmatched. There are 15 residues in the CDR3. CDR3 coding DNA: TGTGCCAGCTCACCATGGACAGGGGGCTTGGACGAGCAGTACTTC. Protein sequence: CASSPWTGGLDEQYF.

This chain joins TRBV9 and TRBJ2-1, with D tentatively TRBD1 (6 bases). Germline V gene data show CDR1 as SGDLS and CDR2 as YYNGEE. The CDR3 is 15 amino acids. The V end was cut by 3 bases, the J end by 5 bases, with 15 bases between. The CDR3 nucleotides read TGTGCCAGCAGCGGGGGGCTAGCAGGAAACAATGAGCAGTTCTTC. Translating it yields CASSGGLAGNNEQFF.

This sequence joins TRBV11-2 and TRBJ2-7; D call uncertain. Looked up from germline, CDR1 is SGHAT and CDR2 is FQNNGV. V was cut by 0 bases and J by 3 bases, with 21 bases left in between. The CDR3 loop spans 18 amino acids. The CDR3, as DNA: TGTGCCAGCAGCTTAGATCCTTGGGCAGAGTCCCCTTACTACGAGCAGTACTTC. Translation gives CASSLDPWAESPYYEQYF.

The rearrangement links TRBV5-4 to TRBJ2-5; no clear D. Germline V gives CDR1 SGHNT, CDR2 YYREEE (reference sequence). The CDR3 runs to 12 residues. Deletions cut 3 bases from V and 0 bases from J, with 3 bases between. The CDR3 bases are TGTGCCAGCAGCTCGTACCAAGAGACCCAGTACTTC. It is translated as CASSSYQETQYF. The full variable domain, with the rest looked up from reference TRBV5-4 and TRBJ2-5, is ETGVTQSPTHLIKTRGQQVTLRCSSQSGHNTVSWYQQALGQGPQFIFQYYREEENGRGNFPPRFSGLQFPNYSSELNVNALELDDSALYLCASSSYQETQYFGPGTRLLVL.

V is TRBV5-1 and J is TRBJ2-5, with 7 bases identical to TRBD2. This CDR3 is 14 amino acids long. V lost 5 bases, J lost 11 bases, and 15 bases stayed unmatched. Germline CDR1 and CDR2: SGHRS and YFSETQ. CDR3 nucleotides: TGCGCCAGCAGATTTGGACGGGGGGAGAGAGAGCAGTACTTC. Amino acids: CASRFGRGEREQYF.

The gene calls are TRBV30 and TRBJ2-2; D gene ambiguous. The CDR3 runs 13 residues. V was cut by 4 bases and J by 2 bases, with 8 bases left in between. Per germline, CDR1 GTSNPN and CDR2 SVGIG (reference sequence). CDR3: CAWTRGNTGELFF. For the CDR3, the DNA is TGTGCCTGGACTAGAGGTAACACCGGGGAGCTGTTTTTT.

The V and J genes are TRBV6-5 and TRBJ2-7; the D gene is possibly TRBD1 (5 bases). Germline V gene data show CDR1 as MNHEY and CDR2 as SVGAGI. This CDR3 has 15 amino acids. V lost 2 bases, J lost 4 bases, and 15 bases lay in between. The CDR3 spells CASSYDRQPSYEQYF. CDR3 nucleotides: TGTGCCAGCAGTTACGATAGACAGCCTTCGTACGAGCAGTACTTC.

This clone has a handful of counts. This rearrangement joins TRBV4-1 to TRBJ2-5, with 13 bases aligning to TRBD2. This CDR3 region has 17 residues. The junction had 3 bases not matched to a gene; V was cut back by 2 bases and J by 0 bases. The V gene's germline CDR1 is MGHRA and CDR2 YSYEKL. CDR3 residues: CASSQRLAGGYQETQYF. CDR3 nucleotides: TGCGCCAGCAGCCAACGACTAGCGGGAGGATACCAAGAGACCCAGTACTTC.

This rearrangement joins TRBV5-6 to TRBJ2-7; 9 bases fit TRBD1. Trimming cost V 4 bases and J 9 bases; bases outside gene matches: 5. Germline CDR1 reads SGHDT; CDR2 reads YYEEEE. The CDR3 is 12 amino acids. In nucleotides, the CDR3 is TGTGCCAGCAGCACCGGGACAGGGAGGCAGTACTTC. This encodes CASSTGTGRQYF.